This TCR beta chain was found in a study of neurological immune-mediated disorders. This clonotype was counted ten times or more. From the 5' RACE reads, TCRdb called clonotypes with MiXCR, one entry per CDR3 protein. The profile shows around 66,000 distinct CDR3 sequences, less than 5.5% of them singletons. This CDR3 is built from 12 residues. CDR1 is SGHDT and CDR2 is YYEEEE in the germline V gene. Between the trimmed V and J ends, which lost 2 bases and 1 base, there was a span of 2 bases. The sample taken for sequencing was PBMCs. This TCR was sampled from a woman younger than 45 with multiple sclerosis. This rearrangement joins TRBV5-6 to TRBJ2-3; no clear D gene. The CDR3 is CASSFGTDTQYF. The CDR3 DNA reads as TGTGCCAGCAGCTTTGGCACAGATACGCAGTATTTT.